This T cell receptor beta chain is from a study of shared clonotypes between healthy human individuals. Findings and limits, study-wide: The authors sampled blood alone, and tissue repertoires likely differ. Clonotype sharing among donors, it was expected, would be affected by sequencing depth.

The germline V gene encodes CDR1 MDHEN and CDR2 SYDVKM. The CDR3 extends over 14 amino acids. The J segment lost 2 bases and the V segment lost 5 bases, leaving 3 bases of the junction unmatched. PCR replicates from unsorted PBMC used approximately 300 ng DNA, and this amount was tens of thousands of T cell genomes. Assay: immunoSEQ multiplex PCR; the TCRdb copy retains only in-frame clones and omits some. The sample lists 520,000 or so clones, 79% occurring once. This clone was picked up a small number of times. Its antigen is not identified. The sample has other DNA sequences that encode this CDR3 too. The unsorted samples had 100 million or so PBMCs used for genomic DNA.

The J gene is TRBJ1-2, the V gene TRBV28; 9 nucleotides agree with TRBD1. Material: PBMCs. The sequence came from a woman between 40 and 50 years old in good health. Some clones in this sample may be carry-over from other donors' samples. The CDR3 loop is CASSTGQGNYGYTF. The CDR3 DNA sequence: TGTGCCAGCAGTACTGGACAGGGGAACTATGGCTACACCTTC.